The 24 T cell receptor beta chains given below trace back to one sample, sequenced in a study of CD8+CD57+ T cells in acquired aplastic anemia. The use of genomic DNA as template underpinned the TCR beta VDJ and CDR3 profiling. Each CDR3 protein gets one entry after TCRdb re-called the reads with MiXCR. The sample lists approximately 180,000 distinct CDR3 sequences; around 48% were seen once. The authors sequenced patients whose flow cytometry had shown CD8+CD57+ cell expansion. Sequenced sample: sorted CD4+, CD8+, or CD8+CD57+ T cells (not recorded which) from PBMCs. The receptors originated from a human donor with aplastic anemia.

This clonotype was seen at least ten times. V is TRBV4-3 and J is TRBJ1-6; 10 bases line up with TRBD1. J lost 9 bases, V lost 0 bases, and 8 bases had no gene match. CDR3 length: 17 residues. Germline-derived CDR1 and CDR2 are LGHNA and YSLEER. The CDR3 nucleotides read TGCGCCAGCAGCCAAGAGGGGTCGGGACAGGGGACTTCACCCCTCCACTTT. It specifies CASSQEGSGQGTSPLHF.

This chain joins TRBV10-2 and TRBJ2-7; 8 bases are shared with TRBD2. The CDR3 consists of 15 residues. The trim removed 3 bases at V and 5 bases at J, leaving 9 bases unmatched. Looked up from germline, CDR1 is WSHSY and CDR2 is SAAADI. The DNA of the CDR3 is TGCGCCAGCAGTGAAACCGGGACTAGGGCCGACGAGCAGTACTTC. Protein product: CASSETGTRADEQYF.

The chain couples TRBV29-1 to TRBJ2-5; D ambiguous. Trimming cost V 3 bases and J 0 bases, with 5 bases left between them. This CDR3 has 12 residues. Germline CDR1 SQVTM, CDR2 ANQGSEA. The DNA for the CDR3 is TGCAGCGTTGACACGGACCAAGAGACCCAGTACTTC. It translates to CSVDTDQETQYF.

This clonotype was recorded a few times. The chain carries TRBV11-1 and TRBJ2-3, with D maybe TRBD1 (8 bases). V lost 5 bases, J lost 3 bases, and 18 bases lay in between. Germline assignment: CDR1 SGHAT and CDR2 FQDESV (reference sequence). The CDR3 has 16 residues. In nucleotides, the CDR3 is TGTGCCAGCAGCGCCTACGGACAGGGAGGGACAGATACGCAGTATTTT. Translated: CASSAYGQGGTDTQYF.

The chain employs TRBV11-2 and TRBJ2-7; perhaps D is TRBD1 or TRBD2 (7 bases each). Germline CDR1 reads SGHAT; CDR2 reads FQNNGV. This CDR3 has 16 residues. The V gene lost 3 bases and the J gene lost 3 bases, with 18 bases spanning the gap. As DNA, the CDR3 is TGTGCCAGCAGCTTGAGGGAGGGGGCTCGGAACTACGAGCAGTACTTC. It is translated as CASSLREGARNYEQYF.

This clonotype has at least ten counts. The chain recombines TRBV6-1 with TRBJ2-3; D may match TRBD1 or TRBD2 (5 bases each). The V and J ends lost 7 bases and 0 bases respectively, with 17 bases between them. CDR1 and CDR2 from the germline V gene are MNHNS and SASEGT. The CDR3 is made up of 16 amino acids. The CDR3 DNA is TGTGCCAGCAAAAAAGGTCGAGGGGCTAGCACAGATACGCAGTATTTT. Protein product: CASKKGRGASTDTQYF.

Here the CDR3 reads CASSQGSGGGNTEAFF. The CDR3 bases are TGTGCCAGCAGCCAAGGCTCAGGGGGTGGGAACACTGAAGCTTTCTTT. The chain links TRBV3-1 to TRBJ1-1; 7 positions agree with TRBD1. The V gene's germline CDR1 is LGHDT and CDR2 YNNKEL (reference sequence). V shed 1 base, J shed 1 base, and the junction held 6 bases outside the gene matches. CDR3 size: 16 residues.

Ten or more counts support this clonotype. The chain has TRBV7-2 and TRBJ2-5; TRBD2 matches at 7 bases. V shed 1 base, J shed 5 bases, and the junction held 7 bases outside the gene matches. Looked up from germline, CDR1 is SGHTA and CDR2 is FQGNSA. There are 15 residues in the CDR3. Here the CDR3 DNA reads TGTGCCAGCAGCTTAGTTCGTAGCGGGTGGGAGACCCAGTACTTC. It is translated as CASSLVRSGWETQYF.

This clonotype was recorded at least ten times. The genes are TRBV7-8 and TRBJ2-3; maybe TRBD2 (6 bases). V dropped 5 bases and J dropped 0 bases, with 15 bases sitting between them. Germline V gene data show CDR1 as SGHVS and CDR2 as FQNEAQ. This CDR3 spans 16 amino acids. The CDR3 sequence is CASSLRGDTSTDTQYF. The CDR3 DNA reads as TGTGCCAGCAGCCTGCGGGGAGATACTAGCACAGATACGCAGTATTTT.

Remarks on this clonotype: A much larger clonotype is one base distant, so this may be a read error. CDR3 loop: CASSGAREKLFF. CDR3 nucleotide sequence: TGTGCCAGTTCAGGGGCACGCGAAAAACTGTTTTTT. J is TRBJ1-4 and V is TRBV2; the D gene is possibly TRBD1 (6 bases). CDR1 and CDR2 from the germline V gene are SNHLY and FYNNEI. Between the trimmed V and J ends, which lost 9 bases and 8 bases, there was a span of 13 bases. The CDR3 is 12 residues long.

This chain connects TRBV7-2 to TRBJ2-7; a weak D match, TRBD1 (6 bases). The CDR3 has 15 amino acids. Germline CDR1 is SGHTA and CDR2 is FQGNSA. Between the trimmed V and J ends, which lost 1 base and 3 bases, there was a span of 13 bases. CDR3 DNA: TGTGCCAGCAGCTTAGGATCGACAGGCCTCTACGAGCAGTACTTC. It is translated as CASSLGSTGLYEQYF.

The chain joins TRBV9 to TRBJ2-5; D is unresolved. Germline values: CDR1 SGDLS, CDR2 YYNGEE. Trimming left V 0 bases short and J 2 bases short, with 11 bases between. The CDR3 is 15 residues long. CDR3 coding DNA: TGTGCCAGCAGCGTAGCGGGCAGGCGTCAAGAGACCCAGTACTTC. This translates into CASSVAGRRQETQYF.

This clonotype was found many times. Written as DNA, the CDR3 is TGTGCCAGCAGCCAGGACAGGGGGCGCATCACAGATACGCAGTATTTT. As protein: CASSQDRGRITDTQYF. The chain combines TRBV14 with TRBJ2-3; 11 bases map to TRBD1. The trim removed 3 bases at V and 2 bases at J, leaving 4 bases unmatched. This CDR3 contains 16 residues. Germline CDR1 reads SGHDN; CDR2 reads FVKESK. Using reference TRBV14 and TRBJ2-3 for the parts outside the CDR3, the full variable domain is EAGVTQFPSHSVIEKGQTVTLRCDPISGHDNLYWYRRVMGKEIKFLLHFVKESKQDESGMPNNRFLAERTGGTYSTLKVQPAELEDSGVYFCASSQDRGRITDTQYFGPGTRLTVL.

This clonotype has ten or more counts. V usage is TRBV3-1 and J usage is TRBJ2-1; the D is unclear. V was clipped by 1 base and J by 7 bases, with 8 bases between them. This CDR3 has 13 residues. CDR1 and CDR2 from the germline V gene are LGHDT and YNNKEL (reference sequence). The CDR3 loop reads CASSQVEGNEQFF. CDR3 nucleotides: TGTGCCAGCAGCCAAGTCGAAGGGAATGAGCAGTTCTTC.

The chain carries TRBV5-1 and TRBJ1-1; tentatively, D is TRBD1 (5 bases). Trimming stripped 3 bases from V and 1 base from J, with 10 bases between. Per the germline V gene, CDR1 is SGHRS and CDR2 is YFSETQ. The CDR3 spans 14 residues. DNA of the CDR3: TGCGCCAGCAGCTCGGGGGGGGGGAACACTGAAGCTTTCTTT. It translates to CASSSGGGNTEAFF.

This clonotype was counted many times. The genes are TRBV5-1 and TRBJ2-7; D not certain. Germline V gene data show CDR1 as SGHRS and CDR2 as YFSETQ. Trimming removed 4 bases from V and 7 bases from J, with 6 bases in between. The CDR3 spans 10 residues. The CDR3 nucleotides are TGCGCCAGCAGCACCCGGGAGCAGTACTTC. Translating it yields CASSTREQYF.

J is TRBJ2-4 and V is TRBV6-1; perhaps TRBD1 as D (6 bases). CDR1 is MNHNS, CDR2 SASEGT, per germline. Trimming cost V 3 bases and J 2 bases, with 17 bases left between them. The CDR3 is 17 residues long. CDR3 region: CASSETRQDVTKNIQYF. The CDR3 nucleotides read TGTGCCAGCAGTGAGACACGACAGGACGTCACCAAAAACATTCAGTACTTC.

This clonotype was seen repeatedly, ten times or more. The chain joins TRBV5-6 to TRBJ1-6; 7 bases map to TRBD1. Trimming took 0 bases from V and 10 from J; bases not matched to a gene: 13. The germline V gene encodes CDR1 SGHDT and CDR2 YYEEEE. This CDR3 spans 17 amino acids. CDR3 residues: CASSLAGQLGSGSPLHF. The CDR3, as DNA: TGTGCCAGCAGCTTGGCGGGACAGCTCGGGTCAGGATCACCCCTCCACTTT.

The rearrangement links TRBV13 to TRBJ2-7, with D possibly matching TRBD1 (6 bases). Trimming cost V 7 bases and J 6 bases, with 22 bases left between them. The CDR3 is 15 amino acids. Germline assignment: CDR1 PRHDT and CDR2 FYEKMQ (reference sequence). This CDR3 is CASTLGAPERSEQYF. In nucleotides, the CDR3 is TGTGCCAGCACCTTGGGGGCCCCCGAACGGTCCGAGCAGTACTTC. The complete variable domain, with remaining parts taken from reference TRBV13 and TRBJ2-7, reads AAGVIQSPRHLIKEKRETATLKCYPIPRHDTVYWYQQGPGQDPQFLISFYEKMQSDKGSIPDRFSAQQFSDYHSELNMSSLELGDSALYFCASTLGAPERSEQYFGPGTRLTVT.

As concerns this clonotype: A much larger clone sits a single nucleotide away, making a read error possible. The V gene is TRBV7-2, the J gene TRBJ2-1, with a tentative D call TRBD2 (5 bases). V lost 6 bases, J lost 6 bases, and 9 bases lay in between. The CDR3 runs 12 residues. Germline CDR1 is SGHTA and CDR2 is FQGNSA. The CDR3 reads CASRKRGNEQFF. The CDR3 DNA reads as TGTGCCAGCAGAAAACGGGGCAATGAGCAGTTCTTC.

The rearrangement links TRBV20-1 to TRBJ2-6; 9 positions agree with TRBD2. V shed 6 bases, J shed 1 base, and the junction held 10 bases outside the gene matches. The CDR3 spans 17 residues. Germline V CDR1 and CDR2: DFQATT, SNEGSKA (reference sequence). The DNA for the CDR3 is TGCAGTGCCGGGGGGAGCGGGGGGAGATCTGGGGCCAACGTCCTGACTTTC. Translated: CSAGGSGGRSGANVLTF.

This clonotype was found a few times. The V call is TRBV18, the J call TRBJ2-1, with D perhaps TRBD2 (6 bases). Germline CDR1 is KGHSH and CDR2 is LQKENI. The CDR3 extends over 15 amino acids. Trimming took 1 base from V and 9 from J, leaving 16 bases between them. CDR3 amino acids: CASSPRDWDSGEQFF. The CDR3 region has the DNA TGTGCCAGCTCACCACGGGACTGGGATAGTGGTGAGCAGTTCTTC.

The gene calls are TRBV2 and TRBJ2-3; no clear D gene. V shed 6 bases and J shed 5 bases, with 6 bases lying between them. Germline lookup yields CDR1 SNHLY and CDR2 FYNNEI. This CDR3 region has 11 residues. The CDR3 nucleotides read TGTGCCAGCAGGTTGGAAGATACGCAGTATTTT. Residues: CASRLEDTQYF.

This clonotype was seen repeatedly, ten times or more. This chain connects TRBV10-3 to TRBJ2-7; no clear D. Germline V gene sequence: CDR1 ENHRY, CDR2 SYGVKD. The V gene lost 7 bases and the J gene lost 2 bases, with 12 bases spanning the gap. The CDR3 is 13 amino acids. The CDR3 loop is CAINFSPAYEQYF. The CDR3 DNA is TGTGCCATCAATTTCTCGCCGGCCTACGAGCAGTACTTC.